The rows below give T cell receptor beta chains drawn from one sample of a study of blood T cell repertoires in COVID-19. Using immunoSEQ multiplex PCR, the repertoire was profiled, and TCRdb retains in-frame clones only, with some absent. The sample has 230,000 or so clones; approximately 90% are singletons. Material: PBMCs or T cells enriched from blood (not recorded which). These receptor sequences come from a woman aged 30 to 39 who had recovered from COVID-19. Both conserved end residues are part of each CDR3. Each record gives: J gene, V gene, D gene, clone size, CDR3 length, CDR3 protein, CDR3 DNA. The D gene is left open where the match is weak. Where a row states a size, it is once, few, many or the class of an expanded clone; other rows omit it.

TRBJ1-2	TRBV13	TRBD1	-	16	CASSLGGTGVNYGYTF	TGTGCCAGCAGCTTAGGCGGGACAGGGGTAAACTATGGCTACACCTTC
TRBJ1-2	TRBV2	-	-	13	CASSWGRDYGYTF	TGTGCCAGCAGTTGGGGGCGCGACTATGGCTACACCTTC
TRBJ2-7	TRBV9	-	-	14	CASSVGAGAYEQYF	TGTGCCAGCAGCGTAGGGGCTGGCGCCTACGAGCAGTACTTC
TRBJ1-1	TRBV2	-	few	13	CASSTQGYTEAFF	TGTGCCAGCAGTACTCAGGGATACACTGAAGCTTTCTTT
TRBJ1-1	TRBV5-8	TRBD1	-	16	CASSFGKQGAGTEAFF	TGTGCCAGCAGCTTCGGAAAACAGGGGGCTGGCACTGAAGCTTTCTTT
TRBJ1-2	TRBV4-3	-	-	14	CASSQVAGPYGYTF	TGCGCCAGCAGCCAAGTAGCAGGGCCCTATGGCTACACCTTC
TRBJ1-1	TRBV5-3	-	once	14	CARSLARYNTEAFF	TGTGCCAGAAGCTTGGCTCGGTACAACACTGAAGCTTTCTTT
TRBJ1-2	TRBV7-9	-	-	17	CASSPIEMRGRHYGYTF	TGTGCCAGCAGCCCTATTGAGATGAGAGGCAGACACTATGGCTACACCTTC
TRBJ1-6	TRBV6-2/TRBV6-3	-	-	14	CASSSTGLNSPLHF	TGTGCCAGCAGTTCAACAGGGTTGAATTCACCCCTCCACTTT
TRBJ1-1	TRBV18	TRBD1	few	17	CASSPPTGGFGNTEAFF	TGTGCCAGCTCACCACCGACAGGGGGCTTCGGGAACACTGAAGCTTTCTTT
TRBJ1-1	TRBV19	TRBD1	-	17	CASSMSSGTGGWTEAFF	TGTGCCAGTAGTATGTCCTCCGGGACAGGGGGCTGGACTGAAGCTTTCTTT
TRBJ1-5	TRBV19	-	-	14	CASKSQGDNQPQHF	TGTGCCAGTAAATCACAGGGAGATAATCAGCCCCAGCATTTT
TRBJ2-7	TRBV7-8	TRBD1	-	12	CASSYRGKEQYF	TGTGCCAGCAGCTACAGGGGGAAGGAGCAGTACTTC
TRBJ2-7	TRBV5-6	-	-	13	CASSFGVRGEQYF	TGTGCCAGCAGCTTTGGGGTTAGGGGCGAGCAGTACTTC
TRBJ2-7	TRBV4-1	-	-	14	CASSQEGTPLEQYF	TGCGCCAGCAGCCAAGAGGGCACCCCTCTGGAGCAGTACTTC
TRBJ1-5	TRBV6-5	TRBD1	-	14	CASSRGQERQPQHF	TGTGCCAGCAGTCGCGGACAGGAGCGGCAGCCCCAGCATTTT
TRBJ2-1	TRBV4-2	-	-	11	CASSHSYEQFF	TGTGCCAGCAGCCATTCCTATGAGCAGTTCTTC
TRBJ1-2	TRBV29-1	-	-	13	CSVEDSHSYGYTF	TGCAGCGTTGAAGATTCCCACAGCTATGGCTACACCTTC
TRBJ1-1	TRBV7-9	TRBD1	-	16	CASSLGQGARGTEAFF	TGTGCCAGCAGCTTAGGGCAGGGGGCGCGAGGCACTGAAGCTTTCTTT
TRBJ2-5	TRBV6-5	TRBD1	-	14	CASLGTDIQETQYF	TGTGCCAGTCTAGGGACAGACATTCAAGAGACCCAGTACTTC
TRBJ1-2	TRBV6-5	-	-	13	CASSSGTNYGYTF	TGTGCCAGCAGCTCCGGGACTAACTATGGCTACACCTTC
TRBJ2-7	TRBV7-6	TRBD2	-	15	CASSLTTSGGNVVYF	TGTGCCAGCAGCCTAACGACTAGCGGGGGCAACGTGGTGTACTTC
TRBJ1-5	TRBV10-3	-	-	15	CAIRTPGHLNQPQHF	TGTGCCATCAGAACTCCGGGACACCTCAATCAGCCCCAGCATTTT
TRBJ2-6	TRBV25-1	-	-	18	CASGDSGLRLSGANVLTF	TGTGCCAGCGGGGACTCGGGACTGAGACTCTCTGGGGCCAACGTCCTGACTTTC
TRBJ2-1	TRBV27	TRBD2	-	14	CASSLLAGGYEQFF	TGTGCCAGCAGTTTGCTAGCGGGGGGATACGAGCAGTTCTTC
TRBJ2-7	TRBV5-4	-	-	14	CASSLRGGEYEQYF	TGTGCCAGCAGCCTCAGGGGTGGGGAGTACGAGCAGTACTTC
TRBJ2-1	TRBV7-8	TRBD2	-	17	CASSFPQRGEETNEQFF	TGTGCCAGCAGCTTCCCCCAACGGGGGGAGGAAACAAATGAGCAGTTCTTC
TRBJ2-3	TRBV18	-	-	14	CASSPLFGTDTQYF	TGTGCCAGCTCACCCCTTTTTGGCACAGATACGCAGTATTTT
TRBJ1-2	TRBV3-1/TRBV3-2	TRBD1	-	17	CASSQHPMSGGGYGYTF	TGTGCCAGCAGCCAACACCCAATGTCAGGGGGAGGCTATGGCTACACCTTC
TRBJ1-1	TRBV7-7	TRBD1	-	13	CASSLGTDTEAFF	TGTGCTAGCAGTTTAGGGACAGACACTGAAGCTTTCTTT
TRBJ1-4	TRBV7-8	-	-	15	CASRGFGATNEKLFF	TGTGCCAGCAGGGGTTTCGGGGCAACTAATGAAAAACTGTTTTTT
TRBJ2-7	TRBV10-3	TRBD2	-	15	CAISEGGGGAYEQYF	TGTGCCATCAGTGAGGGCGGCGGGGGTGCCTACGAGCAGTACTTC
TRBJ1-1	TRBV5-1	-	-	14	CASSPGFLEAEAFF	TGCGCCAGCAGCCCAGGGTTTTTAGAGGCTGAAGCTTTCTTT
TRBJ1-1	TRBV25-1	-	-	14	CASSESGGRTEAFF	TGTGCCAGCAGTGAGTCGGGGGGGAGGACTGAAGCTTTCTTT
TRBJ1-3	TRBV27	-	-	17	CASSPAPGQNSGNTIYF	TGTGCCAGCAGCCCCGCCCCGGGACAAAATTCTGGAAACACCATATATTTT
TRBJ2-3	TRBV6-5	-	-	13	CASQTGSIDTQYF	TGTGCCAGCCAAACGGGGAGCATAGATACGCAGTATTTT
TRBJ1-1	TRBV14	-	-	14	CASSQVGGVRGAFF	TGTGCCAGCAGCCAAGTAGGAGGGGTCCGGGGAGCTTTCTTT
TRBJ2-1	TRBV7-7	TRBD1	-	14	CASSPGTGVDEQFF	TGTGCCAGCAGCCCAGGGACAGGGGTGGATGAGCAGTTCTTC
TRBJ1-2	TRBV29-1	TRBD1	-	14	CSAPKGGGGYGYTF	TGCAGCGCCCCAAAAGGAGGGGGCGGCTATGGCTACACCTTC
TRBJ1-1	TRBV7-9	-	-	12	CASSWTVTEAFF	TGTGCCAGCAGCTGGACAGTGACTGAAGCTTTCTTT
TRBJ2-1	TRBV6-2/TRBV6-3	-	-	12	CASSASGYEQFF	TGTGCCAGCAGCGCCTCGGGTTACGAGCAGTTCTTC